This TCR beta chain is from a study of T cells after yellow fever vaccination. The CDR3 has 13 residues. The germline V gene has CDR1 SGHVS and CDR2 FQNEAQ. Deletions cut 6 bases from V and 3 bases from J, with 11 bases between. This clonotype was seen many times. Via MiXCR, TCRdb re-called the 5' RACE reads, giving one row per CDR3 protein. The profile shows around 250,000 distinct CDR3 sequences, around 4.9% of them singletons. The sequence was collected from a man in his late teens or twenties who received the YFV17D yellow fever vaccine. The sequencing used CD4+ T cells sorted from PBMCs, collected on the day of the yellow fever booster vaccination. The V and J genes are TRBV7-8 and TRBJ2-5, with D maybe TRBD1 (5 bases). CDR3 sequence reads: CASSQDRKETQYF. CDR3 in DNA: TGTGCCAGCAGTCAAGACAGAAAAGAGACCCAGTACTTC.